This T cell receptor beta chain came from a study of cytomegalovirus exposure and HLA in healthy donors. Trimming took 1 base from V and 8 from J, leaving 15 bases between them. The germline gives CDR1 MGHRA, CDR2 YSYEKL. The length of the CDR3 is 16 residues. General observations from the study: Later, an analysis found that TCR clusters from the first cohort tended to co-occur in the roughly 120 validation repertoires.

Only one count was recorded for this clone. Antigen specificity is unknown. The method was immunoSEQ multiplex PCR; TCRdb's version includes in-frame clones alone and lacks a portion of them. The table has 150,000 to 200,000 clones, approximately 81% seen once; the top ten hold around a sixth. The sequenced sample consisted of PBMCs. The source of this sequence is a man aged 18 to 30 in good health and CMV-seropositive. This chain uses TRBV4-1 with TRBJ1-6; possibly TRBD1 for D (5 bases). In nucleotides, the CDR3 is TGCGCCAGCAGCCAAGTGGGCAGGGAATTAGATTCACCCCTCCACTTT. This gives the protein CASSQVGRELDSPLHF.